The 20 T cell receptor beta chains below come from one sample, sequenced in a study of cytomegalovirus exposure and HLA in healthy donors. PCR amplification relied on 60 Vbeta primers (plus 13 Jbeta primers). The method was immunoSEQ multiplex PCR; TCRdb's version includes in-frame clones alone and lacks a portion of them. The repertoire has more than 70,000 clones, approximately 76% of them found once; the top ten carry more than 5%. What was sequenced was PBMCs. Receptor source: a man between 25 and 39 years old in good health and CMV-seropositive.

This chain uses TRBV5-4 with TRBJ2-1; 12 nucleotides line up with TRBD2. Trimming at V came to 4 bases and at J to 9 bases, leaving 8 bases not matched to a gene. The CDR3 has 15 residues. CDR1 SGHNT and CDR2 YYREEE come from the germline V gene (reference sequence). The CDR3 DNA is TGTGCCAGCAGCATTACTAGCGGGAGGCGTGGTGAGCAGTTCTTC. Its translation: CASSITSGRRGEQFF.

CDR3 DNA: TGTGCCAGTAGTATTCTGGGAAACACCATATATTTT. This gives the protein CASSILGNTIYF. The rearrangement uses TRBV19 and TRBJ1-3; D call uncertain. V was cut by 3 bases and J by 4 bases, with 4 bases left in between. Germline CDR1 and CDR2: LNHDA and SQIVND (reference sequence). The CDR3 extends over 12 amino acids.

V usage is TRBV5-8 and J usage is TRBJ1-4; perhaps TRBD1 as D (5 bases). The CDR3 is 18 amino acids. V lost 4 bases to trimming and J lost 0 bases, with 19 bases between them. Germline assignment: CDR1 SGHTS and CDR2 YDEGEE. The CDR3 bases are TGTGCCAGCAGCGCAGGAAGGGGCCGAATCGCAACTAATGAAAAACTGTTTTTT. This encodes CASSAGRGRIATNEKLFF.

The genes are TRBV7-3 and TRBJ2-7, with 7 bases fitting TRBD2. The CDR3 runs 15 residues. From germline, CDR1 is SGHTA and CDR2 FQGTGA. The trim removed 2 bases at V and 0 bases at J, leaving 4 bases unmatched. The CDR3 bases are TGTGCCAGCAGCTTAGGGGGGGGATTCTCCTACGAGCAGTACTTC. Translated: CASSLGGGFSYEQYF.

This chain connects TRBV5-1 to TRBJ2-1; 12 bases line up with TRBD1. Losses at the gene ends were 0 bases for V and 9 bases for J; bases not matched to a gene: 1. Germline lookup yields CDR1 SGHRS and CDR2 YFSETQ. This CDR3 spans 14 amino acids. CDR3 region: CASSLGDRGPEQFF. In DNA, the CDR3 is TGCGCCAGCAGCTTGGGGGACAGGGGGCCTGAGCAGTTCTTC.

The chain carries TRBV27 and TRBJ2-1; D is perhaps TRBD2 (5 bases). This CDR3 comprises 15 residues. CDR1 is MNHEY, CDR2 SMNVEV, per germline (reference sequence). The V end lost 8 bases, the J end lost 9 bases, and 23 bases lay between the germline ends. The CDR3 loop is CASWGGLSIVGEQFF. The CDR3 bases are TGTGCCAGCTGGGGTGGACTTTCGATAGTTGGTGAGCAGTTCTTC.

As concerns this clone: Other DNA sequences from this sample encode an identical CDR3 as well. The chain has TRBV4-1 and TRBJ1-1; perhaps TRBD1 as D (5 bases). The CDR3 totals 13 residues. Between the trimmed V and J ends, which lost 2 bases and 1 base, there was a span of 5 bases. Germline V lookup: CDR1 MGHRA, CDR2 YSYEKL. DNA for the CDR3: TGCGCCAGCAGCCAAACAGGGAACACTGAAGCTTTCTTT. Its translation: CASSQTGNTEAFF.

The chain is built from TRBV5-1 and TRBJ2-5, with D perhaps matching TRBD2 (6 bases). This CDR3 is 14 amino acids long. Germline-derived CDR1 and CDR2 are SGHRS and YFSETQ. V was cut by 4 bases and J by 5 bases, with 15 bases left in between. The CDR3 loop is CASSPGTGVETQYF. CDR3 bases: TGCGCCAGCAGCCCGGGGACTGGAGTGGAGACCCAGTACTTC.

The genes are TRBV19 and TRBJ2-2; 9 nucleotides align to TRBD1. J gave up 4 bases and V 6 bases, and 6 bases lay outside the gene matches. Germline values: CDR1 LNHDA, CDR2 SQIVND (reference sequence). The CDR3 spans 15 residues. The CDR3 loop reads CASRRDRESTGELFF. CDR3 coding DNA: TGTGCCAGTAGACGGGACAGGGAAAGCACCGGGGAGCTGTTTTTT.

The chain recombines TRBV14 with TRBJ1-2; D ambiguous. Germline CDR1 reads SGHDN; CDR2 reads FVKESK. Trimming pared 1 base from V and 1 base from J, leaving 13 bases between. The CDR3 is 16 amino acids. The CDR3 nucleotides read TGTGCCAGCAGCCAAGCCGGAAGAGGAATTAACTATGGCTACACCTTC. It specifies CASSQAGRGINYGYTF.

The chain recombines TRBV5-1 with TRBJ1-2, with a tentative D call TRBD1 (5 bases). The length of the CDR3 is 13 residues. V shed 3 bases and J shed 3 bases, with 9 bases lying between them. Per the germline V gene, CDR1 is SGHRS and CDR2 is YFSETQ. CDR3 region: CASSSRVDYGYTF. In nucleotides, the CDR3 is TGCGCCAGCAGCTCCAGGGTGGACTATGGCTACACCTTC.

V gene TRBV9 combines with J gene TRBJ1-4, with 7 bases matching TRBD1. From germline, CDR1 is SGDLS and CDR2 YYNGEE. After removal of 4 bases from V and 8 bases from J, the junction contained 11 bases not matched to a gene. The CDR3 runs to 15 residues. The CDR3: CASSPLTGIGEKLFF. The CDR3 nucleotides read TGTGCCAGCAGCCCACTGACAGGGATCGGCGAAAAACTGTTTTTT.

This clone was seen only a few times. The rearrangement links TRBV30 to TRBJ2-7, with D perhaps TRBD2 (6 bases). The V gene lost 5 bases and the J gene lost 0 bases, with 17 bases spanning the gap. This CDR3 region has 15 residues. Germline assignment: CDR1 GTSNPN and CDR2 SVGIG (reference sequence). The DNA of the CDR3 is TGTGCCTGGTTTTCCGGGACTCAGAGCTCCTACGAGCAGTACTTC. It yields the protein CAWFSGTQSSYEQYF.

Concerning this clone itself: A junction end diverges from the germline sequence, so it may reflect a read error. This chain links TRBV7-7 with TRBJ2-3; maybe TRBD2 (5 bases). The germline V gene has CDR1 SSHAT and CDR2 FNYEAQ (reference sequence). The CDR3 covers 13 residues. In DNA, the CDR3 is TGTGCTAGCAGCTTAGCGCTCCGGGATACGCAGTATTTT. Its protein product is CASSLALRDTQYF.

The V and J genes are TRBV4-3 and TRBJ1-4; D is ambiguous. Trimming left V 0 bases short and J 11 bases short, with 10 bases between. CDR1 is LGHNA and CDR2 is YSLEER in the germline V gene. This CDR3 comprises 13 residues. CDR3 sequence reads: CASSQEQLGKLFF. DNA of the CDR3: TGCGCCAGCAGCCAAGAACAGCTCGGTAAACTGTTTTTT.

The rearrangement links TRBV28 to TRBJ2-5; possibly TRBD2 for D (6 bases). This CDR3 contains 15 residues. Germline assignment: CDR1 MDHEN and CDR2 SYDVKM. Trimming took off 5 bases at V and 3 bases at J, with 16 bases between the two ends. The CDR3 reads CASSLSGETEETQYF. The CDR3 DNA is TGTGCCAGCAGTCTCTCGGGGGAGACTGAAGAGACCCAGTACTTC.

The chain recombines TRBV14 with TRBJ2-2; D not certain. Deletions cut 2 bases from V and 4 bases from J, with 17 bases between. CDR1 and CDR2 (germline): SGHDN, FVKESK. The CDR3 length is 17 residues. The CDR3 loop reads CASSQLFQRVGTGELFF. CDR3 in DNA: TGTGCCAGCAGCCAATTATTCCAGCGAGTGGGCACCGGGGAGCTGTTTTTT.

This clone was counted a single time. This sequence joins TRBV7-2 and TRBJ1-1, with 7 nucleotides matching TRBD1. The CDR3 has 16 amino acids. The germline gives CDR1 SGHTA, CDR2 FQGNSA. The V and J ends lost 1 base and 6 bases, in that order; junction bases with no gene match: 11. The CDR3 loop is CASSLGSGGSLSEAFF. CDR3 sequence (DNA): TGTGCCAGCAGCTTAGGATCAGGGGGTTCGTTGTCTGAAGCTTTCTTT.

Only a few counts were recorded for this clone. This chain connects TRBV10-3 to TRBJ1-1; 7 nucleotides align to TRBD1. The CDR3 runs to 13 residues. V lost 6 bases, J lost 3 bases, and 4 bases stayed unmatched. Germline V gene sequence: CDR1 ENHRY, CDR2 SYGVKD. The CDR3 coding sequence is TGTGCCATCAGCCCAACAGGGGACACTGAAGCTTTCTTT. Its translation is CAISPTGDTEAFF.

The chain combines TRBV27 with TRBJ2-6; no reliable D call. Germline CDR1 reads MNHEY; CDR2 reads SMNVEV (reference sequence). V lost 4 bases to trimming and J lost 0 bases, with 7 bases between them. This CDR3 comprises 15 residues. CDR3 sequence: CASSSTGSGANVLTF. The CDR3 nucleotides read TGTGCCAGCAGTTCGACGGGCTCTGGGGCCAACGTCCTGACTTTC.